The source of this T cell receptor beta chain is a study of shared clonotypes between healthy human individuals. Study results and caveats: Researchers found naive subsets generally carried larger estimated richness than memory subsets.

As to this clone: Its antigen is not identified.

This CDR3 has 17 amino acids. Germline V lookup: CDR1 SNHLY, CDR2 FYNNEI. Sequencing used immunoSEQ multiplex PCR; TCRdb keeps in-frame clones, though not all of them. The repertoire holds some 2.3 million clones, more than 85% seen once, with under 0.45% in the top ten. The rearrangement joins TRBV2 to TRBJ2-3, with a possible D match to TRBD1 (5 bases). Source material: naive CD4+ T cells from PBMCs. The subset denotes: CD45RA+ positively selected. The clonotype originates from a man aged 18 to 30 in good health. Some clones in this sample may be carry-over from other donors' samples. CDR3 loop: CALVLGLDTSSTDTQYF. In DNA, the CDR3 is TGTGCGCTAGTGCTGGGGTTGGACACATCTAGCACAGATACGCAGTATTTT.